These 5 T cell receptor beta chains were sequenced from one sample in a study of Ad26.COV2.S vaccination and SARS-CoV-2 variants. Treatment indicated: around 19 received Ad26.COV2.S at low or high dose, single or two shots; 5 received placebo; per-sample allocation not given. Specimens were obtained on day 63 following the first vaccine or placebo injection. The repertoire was sequenced with immunoSEQ multiplex PCR; TCRdb's copy has only in-frame clones and lacks some. The sample includes approximately 460,000 clones, about 89% of them seen just once. Sequencing used peripheral blood, obtained in a trial of Ad26.COV2.S vaccine versus placebo. These receptor sequences come from a person between 18 and 60 years old who received the Ad26.COV2.S COVID-19 vaccine or a placebo.

This chain joins TRBV5-5 and TRBJ2-5, with TRBD1 matching 8 bases. CDR3 size: 14 residues. J was trimmed by 1 base and V by 4 bases; bases with no gene match: 3. Germline V gene lookup returns CDR1 SGHKS and CDR2 YYEKEE (reference sequence). CDR3 sequence (DNA): TGTGCCAGCAGCAATACAGGGGGCCAAGAGACCCAGTACTTC. This sequence encodes CASSNTGGQETQYF.

This clone was seen only once. The chain uses TRBV7-2 and TRBJ1-1, with 10 positions matching TRBD1. Germline-derived CDR1 and CDR2 are SGHTA and FQGNSA. V was clipped by 5 bases and J by 4 bases; unmatched bases: 7. The CDR3 has 15 residues. CDR3 loop: CASSDAGTGVTEAFF. DNA for the CDR3: TGTGCCAGCAGCGACGCCGGGACAGGGGTCACTGAAGCTTTCTTT.

The chain is built from TRBV27 and TRBJ1-1; 7 bases match TRBD1. Germline V CDR1 and CDR2: MNHEY, SMNVEV (reference sequence). This CDR3 region has 15 residues. V was pared by 6 bases and J by 5 bases, with 12 bases of the junction left unmatched. The CDR3 region is CASRLTDRVGTEAFF. In DNA form, the CDR3 reads TGTGCCAGCAGACTAACCGACAGGGTCGGAACTGAAGCTTTCTTT.

A single count supports this clone. The chain uses TRBV6-4 and TRBJ1-1; D ambiguous. V was cut by 6 bases and J by 5 bases, with 13 bases left in between. The CDR3 consists of 13 residues. Per the germline V gene, CDR1 is MRHNA and CDR2 is SNTAGT. The CDR3 sequence is CASRFRQGTEAFF. Written as DNA, the CDR3 is TGTGCCAGCAGGTTCCGTCAAGGGACTGAAGCTTTCTTT.

The genes are TRBV12-5 and TRBJ2-2, with 11 bases aligning to TRBD2. The V segment lost 2 bases and the J segment 6 bases; nucleotides outside the gene matches: 8. The CDR3 is made up of 17 amino acids. From germline, CDR1 is LGHNT and CDR2 FRNRAP. The CDR3 coding sequence is TGTGCTAGTGGTTTGTCAACTAGCGGGAGTTTCTCCGGGGAGCTGTTTTTT. Translating it yields CASGLSTSGSFSGELFF. The full variable domain, with the rest looked up from reference TRBV12-5 and TRBJ2-2, is DARVTQTPRHKVTEMGQEVTMRCQPILGHNTVFWYRQTMMQGLELLAYFRNRAPLDDSGMPKDRFSAEMPDATLATLKIQPSEPRDSAVYFCASGLSTSGSFSGELFFGEGSRLTVL.